Following are 8 T cell receptor beta chains from one sample sequenced in a study of response to subunit inactivated influenza vaccine. TCRdb reprocessed the RT-PCR reads with MiXCR, giving one entry per CDR3 protein. The profile shows around 530,000 distinct CDR3 sequences, 10% to 15% of them singletons. The sequencing used PBMCs from blood, collected on the day of vaccination. The receptors were sampled from a man between 50 and 59 years old who received an inactivated influenza vaccine.

The rearrangement uses TRBV28 and TRBJ2-2; TRBD2 matches 9 bases. The CDR3 has 17 amino acids. Germline-derived CDR1 and CDR2 are MDHEN and SYDVKM. J gave up 0 bases and V 2 bases, and 4 bases lay outside the gene matches. The CDR3, as DNA: TGTGCCAGCAGTTTACCTAGCGGGATTTCGAACACCGGGGAGCTGTTTTTT. As protein: CASSLPSGISNTGELFF.

The CDR3 bases are TGTGCCAGCAGCTCTAGGCCGGGACAGGGACTCTCTGGGGCCAACGTCCTGACTTTC. This sequence encodes CASSSRPGQGLSGANVLTF. This chain joins TRBV7-8 and TRBJ2-6; 9 bases map to TRBD1. CDR1 SGHVS and CDR2 FQNEAQ come from the germline V gene. J lost 0 bases, V lost 4 bases, and 10 bases had no gene match. The CDR3 is 19 amino acids.

This clonotype was seen many times. The rearrangement links TRBV3-1 to TRBJ2-3; TRBD2 matches 7 bases. Germline-derived CDR1 and CDR2 are LGHDT and YNNKEL (reference sequence). The CDR3 contains 16 residues. The J segment lost 5 bases and the V segment lost 1 base, leaving 9 bases of the junction unmatched. The CDR3 spells CASSQALGVAGDTQYF. The CDR3 DNA follows: TGTGCCAGCAGCCAAGCCCTAGGGGTAGCGGGAGATACGCAGTATTTT.

Many counts were recorded for this clonotype. The chain joins TRBV20-1 to TRBJ2-3; 9 nucleotides align to TRBD2. J gave up 3 bases and V 7 bases, and 8 bases lay outside the gene matches. The CDR3 has 14 amino acids. CDR1 and CDR2 from the germline V gene are DFQATT and SNEGSKA (reference sequence). The CDR3 bases are TGCAGTGTTACACCGGGACTAGCTACAGATACGCAGTATTTT. Its translation is CSVTPGLATDTQYF.

This clonotype was picked up a small number of times. The CDR3 loop is CASSEQGRRTGELFF. The CDR3 region has the DNA TGCGCCAGCAGCGAACAGGGCCGCCGAACCGGGGAGCTGTTTTTT. The chain combines TRBV10-1 with TRBJ2-2; tentative D call: TRBD1 (6 bases). The CDR3 spans 15 residues. Per the germline V gene, CDR1 is WNHNN and CDR2 is SYGVQD (reference sequence). V lost 6 bases and J lost 5, with 16 bases in between.

This clonotype appeared a few times. The CDR3 DNA reads TGTGCCAGCTCACACCCTAGGTCTGGGGCCAACGTCCTGACTTTC. Residues: CASSHPRSGANVLTF. The chain uses TRBV18 and TRBJ2-6; D remains ambiguous. This CDR3 comprises 15 residues. Germline CDR1 reads KGHSH; CDR2 reads LQKENI. V was clipped by 4 bases and J by 1 base, with 8 bases between them.

This clonotype was seen repeatedly, ten times or more. The V and J genes are TRBV5-8 and TRBJ2-1; TRBD1 matches 8 bases. Germline CDR1 and CDR2: SGHTS and YDEGEE. After removal of 0 bases from V and 3 bases from J, the junction contained 2 bases not matched to a gene. This CDR3 region has 15 residues. The CDR3 is CASSLEGQGYNEQFF. Here the CDR3 DNA reads TGTGCCAGCAGCTTGGAAGGACAGGGCTACAATGAGCAGTTCTTC. The complete variable domain, with remaining parts taken from reference TRBV5-8 and TRBJ2-1, reads EAGVTQSPTHLIKTRGQQATLRCSPISGHTSVYWYQQALGLGLQFLLWYDEGEERNRGNFPPRFSGRQFPNYSSELNVNALELEDSALYLCASSLEGQGYNEQFFGPGTRLTVL.

This clonotype was recorded a few times. This chain uses TRBV4-2 with TRBJ2-3; tentative D call: TRBD1 (5 bases). Germline V gene data show CDR1 as LGHNA and CDR2 as YNFKEQ. The CDR3 runs 16 residues. With 0 bases removed from V and 2 bases from J, the gap between germline ends came to 12 bases. CDR3 loop: CASSQERLGATDTQYF. CDR3 coding DNA: TGTGCCAGCAGCCAAGAACGCTTAGGGGCCACAGATACGCAGTATTTT.